The 8 T cell receptor beta chains given below trace back to one sample, sequenced in a study of blood T cell repertoires in COVID-19. Some clones are missing from TCRdb's copy, which holds only in-frame ones; the method was immunoSEQ multiplex PCR. This table holds about 180,000 clones, 70% to 90% found once. The sample was peripheral blood. The source of these receptors is a human donor with active or convalescent COVID-19. The donor label of this sample is uncertain.

This chain joins TRBV24-1 and TRBJ2-1; 10 positions agree with TRBD2. Trimming at V came to 10 bases and at J to 9 bases, leaving 11 bases not matched to a gene. In germline, CDR1 is KGHDR, CDR2 SFDVKD. This CDR3 comprises 14 residues. This CDR3 is CATTGTSESTEQFF. CDR3 nucleotides: TGTGCCACTACCGGGACTAGCGAGTCAACTGAGCAGTTCTTC.

On this clone itself: The same CDR3 can be traced to other DNA sequences in this sample. This chain uses TRBV5-1 with TRBJ2-1; 8 nucleotides align to TRBD2. V lost 1 base to trimming and J lost 4 bases; unmatched junction nucleotides: 4. Germline CDR1 reads SGHRS; CDR2 reads YFSETQ. The CDR3 runs to 15 residues. The CDR3 region has the DNA TGCGCCAGCAGCTTGTCCAGCGGGAGTTACAATGAGCAGTTCTTC. Its protein product is CASSLSSGSYNEQFF.

This chain uses TRBV5-1 with TRBJ2-7; 7 bases match TRBD1. Germline CDR1 is SGHRS and CDR2 is YFSETQ. This CDR3 spans 15 amino acids. J lost 3 bases, V lost 3 bases, and 9 bases had no gene match. For the CDR3, the DNA is TGCGCCAGCAGCTCCGGGACAGATGTATTCTACGAGCAGTACTTC. Its protein is CASSSGTDVFYEQYF.

The chain carries TRBV28 and TRBJ2-5, with 9 bases matching TRBD1. V shed 8 bases and J 2 bases; nucleotides not matched to a gene: 12. The CDR3 sequence is 16 residues long. Germline CDR1 MDHEN, CDR2 SYDVKM. In nucleotides, the CDR3 is TGTGCCAGCGGCCCACGAACCGGGACAGGGCAAGAGACCCAGTACTTC. Translation: CASGPRTGTGQETQYF.

The chain joins TRBV4-2 to TRBJ1-5; no definite D call. The length of the CDR3 is 15 residues. Germline V gene data show CDR1 as LGHNA and CDR2 as YNFKEQ. V dropped 0 bases and J dropped 1 base, with 7 bases sitting between them. The CDR3 spells CASSQDPQSNQPQHF. CDR3 nucleotide sequence: TGTGCCAGCAGCCAAGATCCACAGAGCAATCAGCCCCAGCATTTT.

This clone was seen more than once but under ten times. The V and J genes are TRBV12-3 or TRBV12-4 and TRBJ1-2; 9 bases map to TRBD1. This CDR3 comprises 11 residues. V was clipped by 6 bases and J by 13 bases; unmatched bases: 6. In DNA, the CDR3 is TGTGCCAGCAGCCCGGGACAGGGCGTCACCTTC. Protein sequence: CASSPGQGVTF.

To note about this clone: The sample has other DNA sequences that encode this CDR3 too. J is TRBJ2-7 and V is TRBV7-9; D remains ambiguous. The CDR3 totals 11 residues. In germline, CDR1 is SEHNR, CDR2 FQNEAQ (reference sequence). The V end was cut by 5 bases, the J end by 3 bases, with 5 bases between. This CDR3 reads CASSRSYEQYF. The CDR3 bases are TGTGCCAGCAGCCGCAGCTACGAGCAGTACTTC.

The chain is built from TRBV5-6 and TRBJ2-5; TRBD2 agrees at 7 bases. Germline V gives CDR1 SGHDT, CDR2 YYEEEE. The V segment lost 5 bases and the J segment 0 bases; nucleotides outside the gene matches: 16. This CDR3 spans 18 amino acids. Here the CDR3 reads CASSQSVGTNPYQETQYF. The CDR3, as DNA: TGTGCCAGCAGTCAATCAGTCGGGACTAACCCGTACCAAGAGACCCAGTACTTC.